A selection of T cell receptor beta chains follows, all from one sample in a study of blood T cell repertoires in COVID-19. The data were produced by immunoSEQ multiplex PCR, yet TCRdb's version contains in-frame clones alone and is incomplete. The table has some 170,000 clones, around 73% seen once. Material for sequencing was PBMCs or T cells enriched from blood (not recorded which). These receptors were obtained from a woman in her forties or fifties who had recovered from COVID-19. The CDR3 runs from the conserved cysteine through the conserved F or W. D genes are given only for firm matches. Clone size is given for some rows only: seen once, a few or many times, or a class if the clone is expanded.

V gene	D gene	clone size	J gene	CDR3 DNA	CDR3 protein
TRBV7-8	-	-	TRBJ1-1	TGTGCCAGCAGCACACGACAGGCGAACACTGAAGCTTTCTTT	CASSTRQANTEAFF
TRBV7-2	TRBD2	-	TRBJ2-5	TGTGCCAGCAGCTTAGCCACTAGCGGCCAAGAGACCCAGTACTTC	CASSLATSGQETQYF
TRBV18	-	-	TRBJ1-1	TGTGCCAGCTCACCACAGCCGGCTGAAGCTTTCTTT	CASSPQPAEAFF
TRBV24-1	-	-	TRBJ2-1	TGTGCCACCAGTGATTTCTCACAGGGTACCTACAATGAGCAGTTCTTC	CATSDFSQGTYNEQFF
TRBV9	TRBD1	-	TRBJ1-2	TGTGCCAGCAGCGTAGACCTCGACAGGGACGGTGGCTACACCTTC	CASSVDLDRDGGYTF
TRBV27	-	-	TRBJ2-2	TGTGCCAGCAGTCCCCCATTTCGAGGGATAGCCGGGGAGCTGTTTTTT	CASSPPFRGIAGELFF
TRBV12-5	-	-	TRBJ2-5	TGTGCTAGTGGTTCCCCGGGAGAGACCCAGTACTTC	CASGSPGETQYF
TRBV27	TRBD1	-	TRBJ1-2	TGTGCCAGCAGTTCCGGGGACAGGGATGGCTACACCTTC	CASSSGDRDGYTF
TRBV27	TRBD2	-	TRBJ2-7	TGTGCCAGCAGTTTGTTAGTAGCGGGAGGACGGGCCTACGAGCAGTACTTC	CASSLLVAGGRAYEQYF
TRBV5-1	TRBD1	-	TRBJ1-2	TGCGCCAGCGGCAACAGGGGGCAGGGTGGCTACACCTTC	CASGNRGQGGYTF
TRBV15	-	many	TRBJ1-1	TGTGCCACCAGCCTAATTACAGGGTCCACTGAAGCTTTCTTT	CATSLITGSTEAFF
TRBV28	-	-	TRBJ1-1	TGTGCCAGCAGTTTGGTAGGACAGACTAACACTGAAGCTTTCTTT	CASSLVGQTNTEAFF
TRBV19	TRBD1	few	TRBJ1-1	TGTGCCAGTAGTACGTCGGGACAGGGGGTCCTTATGAACACTGAAGCTTTCTTT	CASSTSGQGVLMNTEAFF
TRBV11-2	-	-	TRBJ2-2	TGTGCCAGCAGCTTAGACCCACTTGGCACCGGGGAGCTGTTTTTT	CASSLDPLGTGELFF
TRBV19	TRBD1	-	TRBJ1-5	TGTGCCAGTAGTGCGTTCCGGGACAGGGGTCAGCCCCAGCATTTT	CASSAFRDRGQPQHF
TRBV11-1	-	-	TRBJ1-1	TGTGCCAGCAGCTTTTACTCCGGGAGAGAAGCTTTCTTT	CASSFYSGREAFF
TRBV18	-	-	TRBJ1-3	TGTGCCAGCTCACCGAGACAGGCCGGAAACACCATATATTTT	CASSPRQAGNTIYF
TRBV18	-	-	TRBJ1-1	TGTGCCAGCTCATCCAGTGAAAACACTGAAGCTTTCTTT	CASSSSENTEAFF
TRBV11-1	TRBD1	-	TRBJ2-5	TGTGCCAGCAGCCCGCAGACAGGGACCTTGCAAGAGACCCAGTACTTC	CASSPQTGTLQETQYF
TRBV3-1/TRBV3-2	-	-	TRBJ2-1	TGTGCCAGCAGCCAAGAGGTGAGCTCCTACAATGAGCAGTTCTTC	CASSQEVSSYNEQFF
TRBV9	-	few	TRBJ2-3	TGTGCCAGCAGCGTTGGTCTAGTCGGGGCAGATACGCAGTATTTT	CASSVGLVGADTQYF
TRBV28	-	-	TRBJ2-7	TGTGCCAGCAGTTACTCTTACGAGCAGTACTTC	CASSYSYEQYF
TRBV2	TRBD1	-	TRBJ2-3	TGTGCCAGCACCCGGGACAGGGGTACAGATACGCAGTATTTT	CASTRDRGTDTQYF
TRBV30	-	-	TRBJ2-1	TGTGCCTGGAGTGGTCCTAGCGAATATAATGAGCAGTTCTTC	CAWSGPSEYNEQFF
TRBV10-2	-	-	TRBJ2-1	TGCGCCAGCAGTGAGACACAGGGTGGGTCCTACAATGAGCAGTTCTTC	CASSETQGGSYNEQFF
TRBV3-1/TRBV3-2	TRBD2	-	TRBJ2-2	TGTGCCAGCAGCCCTCGGGGGGGCGGGAACACCGGGGAGCTGTTTTTT	CASSPRGGGNTGELFF
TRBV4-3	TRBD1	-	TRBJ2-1	TGCGCCAGCAGCCAAGCTGGGCCGAGACAGGGCTACAATGAGCAGTTCTTC	CASSQAGPRQGYNEQFF
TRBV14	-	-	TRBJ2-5	TGTGCCAGCAGCCAAGATGCGGCTGCCAGGACCCAGTACTTC	CASSQDAAARTQYF
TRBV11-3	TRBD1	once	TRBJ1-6	TGTGCCAGCAGCTTAGATCTCCGGGACAGGTTTTCACCCCTCCACTTT	CASSLDLRDRFSPLHF
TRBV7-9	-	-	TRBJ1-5	TGTGCCAGCAGCTTAAGCCAGGGGAATCAGCCCCAGCATTTT	CASSLSQGNQPQHF
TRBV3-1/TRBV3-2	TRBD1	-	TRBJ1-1	TGTGCCAGCTCGGGACAGGGGGTATCTGAAGCTTTCTTT	CASSGQGVSEAFF
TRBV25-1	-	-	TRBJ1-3	TGTGCCAGCACTAGCTCTGGAAACACCATATATTTT	CASTSSGNTIYF
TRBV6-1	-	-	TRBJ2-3	TGTGCCAGCAGTGAAGTCGAGTGGGCTACGCAGTATTTT	CASSEVEWATQYF
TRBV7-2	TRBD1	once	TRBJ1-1	TGTGCCAGCAGCTTATTCGGGGGACAGGGTGGAGCTTTCTTT	CASSLFGGQGGAFF
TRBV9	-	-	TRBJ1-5	TGTGCCAGCAGCAGTAAGGGGAGCAATCAGCCCCAGCATTTT	CASSSKGSNQPQHF
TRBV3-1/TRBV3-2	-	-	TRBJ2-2	TGTGCCAGCAGCACTTTCGGGGTCAACACCGGGGAGCTGTTTTTT	CASSTFGVNTGELFF
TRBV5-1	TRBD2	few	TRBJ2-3	TGCGCCAGCAGCTTCGTTAGCGGGAGGAATACGCAGTATTTT	CASSFVSGRNTQYF
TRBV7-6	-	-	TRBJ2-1	TGTGCCAGCAGCTTAGAGGGCCAGGGGTACGGTGAGCAGTTCTTC	CASSLEGQGYGEQFF
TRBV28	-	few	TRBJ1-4	TGTGCCATTTCAATGAGCGGATCTGAGGAAAAACTGTTTTTT	CAISMSGSEEKLFF
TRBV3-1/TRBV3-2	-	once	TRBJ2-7	TGTGCCAGCAGCCTGTCATTGGGCCCCTACGAGCAGTACTTC	CASSLSLGPYEQYF
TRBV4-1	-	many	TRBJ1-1	TGCGCCAGCAGCCCCCGGACAGCGACGAACACTGAAGCTTTCTTT	CASSPRTATNTEAFF
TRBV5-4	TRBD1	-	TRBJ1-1	TGTGCCAGCAGCTCCGGACAGGGACGGGGGAACACTGAAGCTTTCTTT	CASSSGQGRGNTEAFF
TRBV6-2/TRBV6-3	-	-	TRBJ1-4	TGTGCCAGCAGTTACGAGGGAGCGAGGGTTGCAACTAATGAAAAACTGTTTTTT	CASSYEGARVATNEKLFF
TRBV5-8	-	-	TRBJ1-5	TGTGCCAGCAGCTTAGGGGGGGTAAGCAATCAGCCCCAGCATTTT	CASSLGGVSNQPQHF
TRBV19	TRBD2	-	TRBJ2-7	TGTGCCAGTACCTCTAGGGGCGGGAGTATCAACGAGCAGTACTTC	CASTSRGGSINEQYF